This passage covers 20 T cell receptor beta chains from one sample sequenced in a study of blood T cell repertoires in COVID-19 (TCRdb year 2020). Libraries were built with the immunoSEQ multiplex PCR assay. This immuneACCESS table, as held by TCRdb, lists in-frame sequences with V and J called but not all clones. Of the missing ones, under half trace to an unresolved V gene in checked studies; the others have no known cause. For this sample the table gives approximately 180,000 clones, of which around 80% were detected only once. Of the sample, about 7% falls within the top ten clones. The sample consisted of peripheral blood. Receptors originate from a middle-aged woman with COVID-19, enrolled during active disease.

This chain connects TRBV7-6 to TRBJ2-7; TRBD2 is a possible D gene (6 bases). CDR1 SGHVS and CDR2 FNYEAQ come from the germline V gene. This CDR3 region has 17 residues. Trimming pared 5 bases from V and 0 bases from J, leaving 20 bases between. CDR3 amino acids: CASSPPPAGLTSYEQYF. The CDR3 nucleotides are TGTGCCAGCAGCCCACCGCCCGCGGGACTCACCTCCTACGAGCAGTACTTC.

V usage is TRBV19 and J usage is TRBJ1-5, with 8 bases aligning to TRBD1. Germline CDR1 is LNHDA and CDR2 is SQIVND (reference sequence). J was trimmed by 9 bases and V by 1 base; bases with no gene match: 2. The CDR3 is 13 amino acids. The CDR3 sequence is CASSIVDRGPQHF. CDR3 nucleotide sequence: TGTGCCAGTAGTATAGTTGACAGGGGGCCCCAGCATTTT.

The chain combines TRBV2 with TRBJ1-2, with unresolved D. The ends were cut back, 4 bases at V and 2 bases at J, with 5 bases in the middle. The germline gives CDR1 SNHLY, CDR2 FYNNEI. CDR3 length: 12 amino acids. In DNA, the CDR3 is TGTGCCAGCAGTGGACTGAACTATGGCTACACCTTC. It specifies CASSGLNYGYTF.

The V call is TRBV19, the J call TRBJ1-5; possible D gene TRBD1, 6 bases. Deletions cut 6 bases from V and 0 bases from J, with 24 bases between. The germline V gene encodes CDR1 LNHDA and CDR2 SQIVND (reference sequence). The CDR3 consists of 19 residues. In DNA, the CDR3 is TGTGCCAGTAGCCCCCGGGGGGCTTCCTGGAAGTATAGCAATCAGCCCCAGCATTTT. Translation gives CASSPRGASWKYSNQPQHF.

This clone showed up just once. A read error may account for a junction end that differs from germline. This rearrangement joins TRBV14 to TRBJ2-7, with D hard to call. The germline CDR1 and CDR2 sequences are SGHDN and FVKESK. The CDR3 runs to 11 residues. CDR3 in DNA: TGTGCCAGCAGCCAAGGGAGCCTCCTACACTTC. This encodes CASSQGSLLHF. Complete variable domain (other parts from reference TRBV14 and TRBJ2-7): EAGVTQFPSHSVIEKGQTVTLRCDPISGHDNLYWYRRVMGKEIKFLLHFVKESKQDESGMPNNRFLAERTGGTYSTLKVQPAELEDSGVYFCASSQGSLLHFGPGTRLTVT.

The chain recombines TRBV7-8 with TRBJ1-1, with D possibly matching TRBD1 (6 bases). Germline loops: CDR1 SGHVS, CDR2 FQNEAQ. This CDR3 contains 17 residues. The V end was cut by 8 bases, the J end by 6 bases, with 28 bases between. Here the CDR3 DNA reads TGTGCCAGCCGACCTCGACCGGGACGGATGGCAGGGGCTGAAGCTTTCTTT. It is translated as CASRPRPGRMAGAEAFF.

This rearrangement joins TRBV3-1 (or the pseudogene TRBV3-2) to TRBJ1-2; 12 nucleotides align to TRBD1. V dropped 6 bases and J dropped 4; count of bases not matched to a gene: 12. The CDR3 is made up of 17 amino acids. From germline, CDR1 is LGHDT and CDR2 YNNKEL (reference sequence). The CDR3 is CASSFPGQGALSYGYTF. The CDR3 DNA is TGTGCCAGCAGTTTCCCGGGACAGGGGGCTCTCAGCTATGGCTACACCTTC.

V and J are TRBV7-3 and TRBJ1-1; the D is unclear. Deletions cut 5 bases from V and 8 bases from J, with 15 bases between. This CDR3 region has 13 residues. Germline V gene data show CDR1 as SGHTA and CDR2 as FQGTGA. The CDR3 reads CASSRAGRDEAFF. CDR3 coding DNA: TGTGCCAGCAGCCGTGCGGGCAGAGACGAAGCTTTCTTT.

This clone has just a few counts. This chain links TRBV6-6 with TRBJ1-1; no clear D. The germline CDR1 and CDR2 sequences are MNHNY and SVGAGI (reference sequence). V shed 7 bases and J shed 1 base, with 10 bases lying between them. The CDR3 runs to 13 residues. The CDR3 nucleotides read TGTGCCAGCACCCCGAGAGGGAACACTGAAGCTTTCTTT. Its protein product is CASTPRGNTEAFF.

V and J are TRBV6-5 and TRBJ1-5, with D perhaps matching TRBD1 (6 bases). V was cut by 2 bases and J by 11 bases, with 13 bases left in between. The germline CDR1 and CDR2 sequences are MNHEY and SVGAGI. This CDR3 has 13 amino acids. The CDR3 loop reads CASSYAETGSQHF. The CDR3 DNA reads as TGTGCCAGCAGTTACGCGGAAACAGGGTCCCAGCATTTT.

The chain recombines TRBV7-2 with TRBJ1-5; D not certain. Germline lookup yields CDR1 SGHTA and CDR2 FQGNSA. The V gene lost 3 bases and the J gene lost 5 bases, with 8 bases spanning the gap. The CDR3 totals 13 residues. The CDR3, as DNA: TGTGCCAGCAGCTTGTCAGGTGATCAGCCCCAGCATTTT. Translating gives CASSLSGDQPQHF.

Regarding this clone: Other DNA sequences of this sample code for an identical CDR3. The chain couples TRBV24-1 to TRBJ2-1, with TRBD2 as a possible D gene (5 bases). The germline gives CDR1 KGHDR, CDR2 SFDVKD. Trimming removed 9 bases at V and 1 base at J, with 9 bases between. There are 13 residues in the CDR3. The CDR3 sequence: CATAGGSYNEQFF. CDR3 in DNA: TGTGCCACCGCGGGCGGATCCTACAATGAGCAGTTCTTC.

V usage is TRBV2 and J usage is TRBJ2-4; maybe TRBD2 (5 bases). The CDR3 sequence is 14 residues long. Germline CDR1 is SNHLY and CDR2 is FYNNEI. V was shortened by 7 bases and J by 3 bases, with 13 bases between the two germline ends. The CDR3 DNA sequence: TGTGCCAGCAACCCCTTTGGGAGCAAAAACATTCAGTACTTC. Translating gives CASNPFGSKNIQYF.

The chain is built from TRBV2 and TRBJ2-1; 10 bases map to TRBD2. Germline V gives CDR1 SNHLY, CDR2 FYNNEI. The CDR3 consists of 18 residues. Germline trimming cut 3 bases from V and 0 bases from J; bases unmatched to any gene: 8. As DNA, the CDR3 is TGTGCCAGCAGTGATCCAGCGGGAGGGTCCAGCTCCTACAATGAGCAGTTCTTC. Protein sequence: CASSDPAGGSSSYNEQFF.

This chain uses TRBV25-1 with TRBJ1-6; D possibly corresponds to TRBD1 (6 bases). The CDR3 is 14 amino acids. Looked up from germline, CDR1 is MGHDK and CDR2 is SYGVNS. Trimming stripped 8 bases from V and 2 bases from J, with 10 bases between. The CDR3 sequence: CASQGTAYNSPLHF. Written as DNA, the CDR3 is TGTGCCAGCCAGGGGACGGCCTATAATTCACCCCTCCACTTT.

The chain has TRBV9 and TRBJ2-7, with 12 bases matching TRBD2. The CDR3 extends over 15 amino acids. The V segment lost 2 bases and the J segment 5 bases; nucleotides outside the gene matches: 5. In germline, CDR1 is SGDLS, CDR2 YYNGEE. In nucleotides, the CDR3 is TGTGCCAGCAGCGTGACTAGCGGGGGTATGAACGAGCAGTACTTC. It translates to CASSVTSGGMNEQYF.

The chain recombines TRBV7-9 with TRBJ2-7; D not resolved. V was cut by 0 bases and J by 0 bases, with 12 bases left in between. Germline lookup yields CDR1 SEHNR and CDR2 FQNEAQ (reference sequence). There are 16 residues in the CDR3. The CDR3 DNA reads TGTGCCAGCAGCTTAGCCCCTGAGGAGTCCTCCTACGAGCAGTACTTC. Translation: CASSLAPEESSYEQYF.

The CDR3 sequence is CASSPLQGAGYGYTF. Written as DNA, the CDR3 is TGTGCCAGCTCACCACTACAGGGGGCGGGCTATGGCTACACCTTC. The chain joins TRBV18 to TRBJ1-2, with TRBD1 matching 9 bases. Germline assignment: CDR1 KGHSH and CDR2 LQKENI. The CDR3 contains 15 residues. Germline trimming cut 1 base from V and 4 bases from J; bases unmatched to any gene: 4.

V and J are TRBV5-4 and TRBJ2-7, with D tentatively TRBD2 (6 bases). Germline values: CDR1 SGHNT, CDR2 YYREEE (reference sequence). With 4 bases removed from V and 1 base from J, the gap between germline ends came to 9 bases. The CDR3 spans 13 residues. Written as DNA, the CDR3 is TGTGCCAGCAGCCCGGAGGGATCCTACGAGCAGTACTTC. Translating gives CASSPEGSYEQYF.

The rearrangement links TRBV6-5 to TRBJ2-3; 7 bases match TRBD2. Trimming removed 11 bases from V and 2 bases from J; junction bases left unmatched: 10. The CDR3 has 14 residues. Germline CDR1 MNHEY, CDR2 SVGAGI. The CDR3, as DNA: TGTGCCTGTGCGCCGGGAGGCACCACAGATACGCAGTATTTT. The encoded protein is CACAPGGTTDTQYF.